This T cell receptor (beta chain) was found in a study of Ad26.COV2.S vaccination and SARS-CoV-2 variants. As for this clone: Its cognate antigen is unknown.

General study findings and limits: The breadth of spike-specific CD8+ and CD4+ T cell responses after vaccination was reportedly substantial. Breadth of non-spike TCRs did not differ between vaccinees and placebo recipients. Vaccine recipients posted higher spike-specific TCR breadth than their placebo counterparts.

Method: immunoSEQ multiplex PCR; TCRdb's copy keeps in-frame clones and lacks some. The table shows around 350,000 clones, with about 92% occurring only once. The length of the CDR3 is 17 residues. V was trimmed by 2 bases and J by 6 bases, leaving 20 bases between them. Germline V CDR1 and CDR2: MRHNA, SNTAGT. This clonotype was sampled from a human donor who had recovered from COVID-19. V is TRBV6-4 and J is TRBJ2-1; D may be TRBD2 (7 bases). The starting material was peripheral blood, obtained after recovery from COVID-19. The CDR3 here is CASSDEGGAYHANEQFF. The CDR3 nucleotides read TGTGCCAGCAGTGACGAAGGGGGGGCCTACCATGCCAATGAGCAGTTCTTC.